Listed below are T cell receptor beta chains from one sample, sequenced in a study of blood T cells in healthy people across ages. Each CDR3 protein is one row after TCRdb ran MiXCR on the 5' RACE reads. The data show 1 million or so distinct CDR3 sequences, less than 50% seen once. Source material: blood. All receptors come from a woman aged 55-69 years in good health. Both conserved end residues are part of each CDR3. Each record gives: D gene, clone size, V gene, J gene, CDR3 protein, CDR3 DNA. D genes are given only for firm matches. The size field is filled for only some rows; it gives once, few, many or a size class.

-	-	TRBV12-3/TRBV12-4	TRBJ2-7	CASSLRWGQYF	TGTGCCAGCAGTTTAAGGTGGGGGCAGTACTTC
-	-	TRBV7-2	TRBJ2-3	CASSKGGVTDTQYF	TGTGCCAGCAGCAAGGGGGGGGTCACAGATACGCAGTATTTT
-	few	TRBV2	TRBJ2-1	CASQMEGASNNEQFF	TGTGCCAGTCAAATGGAGGGGGCTAGTAACAATGAGCAGTTCTTC
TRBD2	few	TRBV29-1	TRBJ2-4	CSVEITMGSGRAKNIQYF	TGCAGCGTTGAAATAACAATGGGAAGCGGGAGAGCCAAAAACATTCAGTACTTC
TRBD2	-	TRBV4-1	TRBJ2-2	CASSQAQFGIAGTGELFF	TGCGCCAGCAGCCAAGCGCAGTTTGGGATAGCGGGGACCGGGGAGCTGTTTTTT
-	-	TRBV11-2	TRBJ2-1	CASSRGGYLNEQFF	TGTGCCAGCAGCAGGGGGGGCTACCTAAATGAGCAGTTCTTC
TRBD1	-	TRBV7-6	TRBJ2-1	CASSRARQGNNEQFF	TGTGCCAGCAGCCGGGCGAGACAGGGGAACAATGAGCAGTTCTTC
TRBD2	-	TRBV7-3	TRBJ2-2	CASSLKGLAGTNTGELFF	TGTGCCAGCAGCTTAAAAGGACTAGCGGGAACGAACACCGGGGAGCTGTTTTTT
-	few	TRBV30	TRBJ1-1	CARQGQMNTEAFF	TGTGCCCGCCAAGGCCAGATGAACACTGAAGCTTTCTTT
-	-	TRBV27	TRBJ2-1	CASSSTDVGAHNEQFF	TGTGCCAGCAGTTCGACCGACGTTGGTGCACACAATGAGCAGTTCTTC
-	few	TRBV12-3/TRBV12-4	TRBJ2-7	CASSPRDWSSYEQYF	TGTGCCAGCAGTCCACGGGACTGGAGCTCCTACGAGCAGTACTTC
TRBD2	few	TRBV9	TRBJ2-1	CASSVAGLAGMDEQFF	TGTGCCAGCAGCGTAGCTGGGCTAGCGGGAATGGATGAGCAGTTCTTC
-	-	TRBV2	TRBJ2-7	CASNRGIGSYEQYF	TGTGCCAGCAATCGAGGGATCGGCTCCTACGAGCAGTACTTC
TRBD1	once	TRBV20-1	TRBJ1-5	CSAPTGGINQPQHF	TGCAGTGCTCCGACAGGGGGGATCAATCAGCCCCAGCATTTT
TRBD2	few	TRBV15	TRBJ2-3	CATSRDGAGGPDTQYF	TGTGCCACCAGCAGAGATGGAGCGGGAGGTCCAGATACGCAGTATTTT
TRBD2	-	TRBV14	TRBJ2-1	CASSPQRGRNNEQFF	TGTGCCAGCAGCCCTCAGCGGGGGCGGAATAATGAGCAGTTCTTC
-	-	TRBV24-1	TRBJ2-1	CATSNIQGFRNEQFF	TGTGCCACCAGCAACATTCAGGGGTTCCGCAATGAGCAGTTCTTC
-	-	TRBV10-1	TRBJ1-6	CASSDSNYNSPLHF	TGCGCCAGCAGTGATTCGAATTATAATTCACCCCTCCACTTT
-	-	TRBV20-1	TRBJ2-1	CSARDIGGRILRNEQFF	TGCAGTGCTAGAGATATCGGGGGAAGGATCCTTAGGAATGAGCAGTTCTTC
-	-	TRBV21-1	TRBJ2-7	CASSKEGPANEQYF	TGTGCCAGCAGCAAAGAAGGGCCTGCCAATGAGCAGTACTTC
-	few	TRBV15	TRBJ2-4	CATSGQGAKNIQYF	TGTGCCACCAGCGGACAAGGAGCCAAAAACATTCAGTACTTC
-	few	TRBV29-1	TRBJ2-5	CSVAKFPRGFASYEQYF	TGCAGCGTTGCGAAGTTCCCAAGGGGATTTGCCTCCTATGAGCAGTACTTC